This T cell receptor beta chain was sequenced for a study of OX40 agonist ivuxolimab in advanced cancers. General observations from the study: Relatively little clonal expansion, among the lowest observed, appeared in partial responders at 0.1-3.0 mg/kg.

Here immunoSEQ multiplex PCR was the method, and the copy in TCRdb shows in-frame clones only, minus some. This table has 65,000 to 80,000 clones, 85% appearing once. Per the germline V gene, CDR1 is MGHDK and CDR2 is SYGVNS. The CDR3 contains 14 residues. The V end lost 6 bases, the J end lost 4 bases, and 15 bases lay between the germline ends. As regards this clone: The antigen is unknown.

The sequence was obtained from an adult with an advanced solid tumor such as melanoma, head and neck, liver or kidney cancer. Here the sequenced sample was CD4+ or CD8+ T cells sorted from blood, taken in a trial of the OX40 agonist ivuxolimab. This chain connects TRBV25-1 to TRBJ1-1, with D tentatively TRBD1 (6 bases). CDR3 in amino acids: CASSQGGFGTEAFF. The CDR3, as DNA: TGTGCCAGCAGCCAAGGGGGTTTCGGCACTGAAGCTTTCTTT.